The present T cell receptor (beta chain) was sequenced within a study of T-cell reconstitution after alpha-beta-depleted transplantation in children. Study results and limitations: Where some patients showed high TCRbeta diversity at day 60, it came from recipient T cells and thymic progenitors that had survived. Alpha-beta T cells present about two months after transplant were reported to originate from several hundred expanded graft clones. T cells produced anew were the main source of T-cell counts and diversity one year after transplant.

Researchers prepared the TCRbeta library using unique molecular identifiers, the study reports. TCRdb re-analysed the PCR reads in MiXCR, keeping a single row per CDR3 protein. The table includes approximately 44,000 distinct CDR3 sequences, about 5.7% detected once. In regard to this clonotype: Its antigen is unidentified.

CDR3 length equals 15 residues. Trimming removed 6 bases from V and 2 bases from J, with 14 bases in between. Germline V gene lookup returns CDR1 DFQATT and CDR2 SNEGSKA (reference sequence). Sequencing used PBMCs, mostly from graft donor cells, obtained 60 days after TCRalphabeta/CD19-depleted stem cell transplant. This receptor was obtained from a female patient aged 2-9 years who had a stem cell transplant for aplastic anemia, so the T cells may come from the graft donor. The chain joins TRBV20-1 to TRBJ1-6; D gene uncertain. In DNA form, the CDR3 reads TGCAGTGCCAAGGAAGGGAACCCCTATAATTCACCCCTCCACTTT. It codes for CSAKEGNPYNSPLHF.